Here is one T cell receptor beta chain with its context. Its antigen remains unidentified. CDR3 length: 14 residues. Germline CDR1 is SGHVS and CDR2 is FQNEAQ. The V gene lost 5 bases and the J gene lost 4 bases, with 14 bases spanning the gap. Presence of unique molecular identifiers characterized the TCR beta cDNA libraries. Starting from approximately 0.95 to 9.8 million T cells, the study yielded hundreds of thousands of cDNA molecules. A single record per CDR3 protein comes from TCRdb applying MiXCR to the PCR reads. The repertoire holds 700,000 to 900,000 distinct CDR3 sequences, roughly 46% seen once, with 4.9% in the top ten. The sample belongs to a study of post-analysis software for immune sequencing data. Study-level results: Relative to controls, patients had several TRBV segments at higher frequency, with TRBV5-6, TRBV5-1 and TRBV20-1 among these.

V usage is TRBV7-8 and J usage is TRBJ2-5, with TRBD1 as a possible D gene (5 bases). The specimen sequenced was blood. This receptor was obtained from a girl aged 5 to 17 with multiple sclerosis. CDR3 DNA sequence: TGTGCCAGCAGCCCTTCCAGGGTCCGAGAGACCCAGTACTTC. It specifies CASSPSRVRETQYF. Together with reference TRBV7-8 and TRBJ2-5, the CDR3 gives the full variable domain: GAGVSQSPRYKVAKRGQDVALRCDPISGHVSLFWYQQALGQGPEFLTYFQNEAQLDKSGLPSDRFFAERPEGSVSTLKIQRTQQEDSAVYLCASSPSRVRETQYFGPGTRLLVL.